This T cell receptor beta chain is from a study of blood T cell repertoires in COVID-19. On the study more broadly: The cDNA or gDNA used as material had been derived from T cells, B-cell-depleted T cells, or PBMCs.

The participants were between about 18 and 95 years old and came from about two dozen US areas. V gave up 0 bases and J gave up 7 bases, with 16 bases separating them. CDR1 and CDR2 from the germline V gene are GTSNPN and SVGIG (reference sequence). This CDR3 is built from 14 residues. Per the original methods: For nucleated cells, counts were estimated from reference gene primer amplification. Generated by immunoSEQ multiplex PCR, the TCRdb table keeps only in-frame clones and is missing some. V, J and clone size are taken as reported in that table, and D and trimming were inferred from the DNA itself. This sample yields approximately 220,000 clones, of which less than 85% are seen a single time; 15% to 20% belongs to the top ten.

J is TRBJ2-7 and V is TRBV30; possible D gene TRBD1, 5 bases. This receptor was identified in a man in his forties who had recovered from COVID-19. The sample comprised PBMCs or T cells enriched from blood (not recorded which). CDR3 residues: CAWSVHRTAGEQYF. The CDR3 DNA sequence: TGTGCCTGGAGTGTACACAGAACCGCAGGGGAGCAGTACTTC.